This is a list of T cell receptor beta chains from one sample in a study of blood T cell repertoires in COVID-19. Produced via immunoSEQ multiplex PCR; TCRdb's table is partial and in-frame only. The table records about 59,000 clones, around 80% of them present only once. The sample consisted of peripheral blood. The receptors come from a man aged 55 to 70 with acute or convalescent COVID-19. CDR3s include the opening cysteine and the closing phenylalanine or tryptophan. D genes are given only for firm matches. Some rows mark clone size as missing; the rest say once, few, many or name a class of expanded clone.

clone size: few; V gene: TRBV6-6; J gene: TRBJ1-3; D gene: NA; CDR3 DNA: TGTGCCAGCAGTTCCCAGGGGACCTCTGGAAACACCATATATTTT; CDR3 protein: CASSSQGTSGNTIYF
clone size: NA; V gene: TRBV28; J gene: TRBJ1-4; D gene: TRBD1; CDR3 DNA: TGTGCCAGCAGTTCCCCGGGACAGGGGGACGAAAAACTGTTTTTT; CDR3 protein: CASSSPGQGDEKLFF
clone size: NA; V gene: TRBV13; J gene: TRBJ2-1; D gene: NA; CDR3 DNA: TGTGCCAGCAGCTTAGCGGGATCCTACAATGAGCAGTTCTTC; CDR3 protein: CASSLAGSYNEQFF
clone size: NA; V gene: TRBV4-1; J gene: TRBJ2-1; D gene: NA; CDR3 DNA: TGCGCCAGCAGCCCCCGGACAGTTTCCTACAATGAGCAGTTCTTC; CDR3 protein: CASSPRTVSYNEQFF
clone size: NA; V gene: TRBV3-1/TRBV3-2; J gene: TRBJ2-3; D gene: TRBD1; CDR3 DNA: TGTGCCAGCAGCCAAGATCAGGGGGTCACAGATACGCAGTATTTT; CDR3 protein: CASSQDQGVTDTQYF
clone size: NA; V gene: TRBV18; J gene: TRBJ1-1; D gene: NA; CDR3 DNA: TGTGCCAGCTCACCGGATAGCGCCACTGAAGCTTTCTTT; CDR3 protein: CASSPDSATEAFF
clone size: once; V gene: TRBV5-1; J gene: TRBJ2-1; D gene: TRBD2; CDR3 DNA: TGCGCCAGCAGCTTAGGACTAGCGGGAGGGGAATACAATGAGCAGTTCTTC; CDR3 protein: CASSLGLAGGEYNEQFF
clone size: NA; V gene: TRBV4-3; J gene: TRBJ2-3; D gene: TRBD2; CDR3 DNA: TGCGCCAGCAGCCAGGAATTAGCGGGAGGGGGGGATACGCAGTATTTT; CDR3 protein: CASSQELAGGGDTQYF
clone size: NA; V gene: TRBV7-9; J gene: TRBJ2-3; D gene: TRBD1; CDR3 DNA: TGTGCCAGCAGCCCCTGGTCCATTGGCGGACAGGACAGCACAGATACGCAGTATTTT; CDR3 protein: CASSPWSIGGQDSTDTQYF
clone size: NA; V gene: TRBV15; J gene: TRBJ1-4; D gene: NA; CDR3 DNA: TGTGCCACCACCATGACCGGGGGATCTAATGAAAAACTGTTTTTT; CDR3 protein: CATTMTGGSNEKLFF
clone size: NA; V gene: TRBV18; J gene: TRBJ2-4; D gene: TRBD1; CDR3 DNA: TGTGCCAGCTCACCAGGACAGGGGATAGCCAAAAACATTCAGTACTTC; CDR3 protein: CASSPGQGIAKNIQYF
clone size: NA; V gene: TRBV5-5; J gene: TRBJ1-1; D gene: NA; CDR3 DNA: TGTGCCAGCAGCCCCGGACCTCACCGGGGCACTGAAGCTTTCTTT; CDR3 protein: CASSPGPHRGTEAFF
clone size: few; V gene: TRBV21-1; J gene: TRBJ2-5; D gene: NA; CDR3 DNA: TGTGCCAGCAGTGGAATGGAGCGGGAGGGGGGAGAGACCCAGTACTTC; CDR3 protein: CASSGMEREGGETQYF
clone size: NA; V gene: TRBV6-5; J gene: TRBJ2-7; D gene: NA; CDR3 DNA: TGTGCCAGCACCCCCCATAGGGGTACCTACGAGCAGTACTTC; CDR3 protein: CASTPHRGTYEQYF
clone size: NA; V gene: TRBV15; J gene: TRBJ2-6; D gene: NA; CDR3 DNA: TGTGCCACCAGCAGAGACGGTGGTGCTGGGGCCAACGTCCTGACTTTC; CDR3 protein: CATSRDGGAGANVLTF
clone size: few; V gene: TRBV7-8; J gene: TRBJ2-3; D gene: TRBD2; CDR3 DNA: TGTGCCAGCAGCTCTGAGGGACTAGCGGCCACAGATACGCAGTATTTT; CDR3 protein: CASSSEGLAATDTQYF
clone size: few; V gene: TRBV29-1; J gene: TRBJ1-1; D gene: NA; CDR3 DNA: TGCAGCGTGCCCAGCCAGGGATTCGTTTTCTTT; CDR3 protein: CSVPSQGFVFF
clone size: NA; V gene: TRBV29-1; J gene: TRBJ2-7; D gene: TRBD2; CDR3 DNA: TGCAGCGTTCGGGACCCTGGACTAGCGGGAGTAGGCTACGAGCAGTACTTC; CDR3 protein: CSVRDPGLAGVGYEQYF
clone size: NA; V gene: TRBV6-4; J gene: TRBJ2-2; D gene: NA; CDR3 DNA: TGTGCCAGCAGACCGACTCACACCGGGGAGCTGTTTTTT; CDR3 protein: CASRPTHTGELFF
clone size: NA; V gene: TRBV11-2; J gene: TRBJ1-5; D gene: NA; CDR3 DNA: TGTGCCAGCAGCCAGGGGAGCAATCAGCCCCAGCATTTT; CDR3 protein: CASSQGSNQPQHF
clone size: NA; V gene: TRBV4-1; J gene: TRBJ1-4; D gene: TRBD1; CDR3 DNA: TGCGCCAGCAGCCAAGGGACAGGGAAAAACTTTAATGAAAAACTGTTTTTT; CDR3 protein: CASSQGTGKNFNEKLFF
clone size: NA; V gene: TRBV9; J gene: TRBJ2-7; D gene: NA; CDR3 DNA: TGTGCCAGCAGCGTAGAGCAGGGCTACGAGCAGTACTTC; CDR3 protein: CASSVEQGYEQYF
clone size: NA; V gene: TRBV7-2; J gene: TRBJ2-7; D gene: NA; CDR3 DNA: TGTGCCAGCAGCTTACTAGCAGGAGGGGAGTACTTC; CDR3 protein: CASSLLAGGEYF
clone size: NA; V gene: TRBV7-9; J gene: TRBJ1-1; D gene: NA; CDR3 DNA: TGTGCCAGCAGCCGCCCCGGAGGATTATACACTGAAGCTTTCTTT; CDR3 protein: CASSRPGGLYTEAFF
clone size: NA; V gene: TRBV4-3; J gene: TRBJ1-2; D gene: TRBD1; CDR3 DNA: TGCGCCAGCAGCCAAGAGACAGGGCCTTATGGCTACACCTTC; CDR3 protein: CASSQETGPYGYTF
clone size: NA; V gene: TRBV18; J gene: TRBJ1-5; D gene: NA; CDR3 DNA: TGTGCCAGCTCACCGGAGGGAGAGACTCAGCCCCAGCATTTT; CDR3 protein: CASSPEGETQPQHF
clone size: NA; V gene: TRBV7-2; J gene: TRBJ2-2; D gene: NA; CDR3 DNA: TGTGCCAGCAGCTTAGTCGGGACAACCGGGGAGCTGTTTTTT; CDR3 protein: CASSLVGTTGELFF
clone size: NA; V gene: TRBV12-3/TRBV12-4; J gene: TRBJ2-7; D gene: NA; CDR3 DNA: TGTGCCAGCAGTTTAGGGGCAAGCTACGAGCAGTACTTC; CDR3 protein: CASSLGASYEQYF
clone size: NA; V gene: TRBV7-9; J gene: TRBJ2-5; D gene: NA; CDR3 DNA: TGTGCCAGCAGCCCACCACTCGGTTCCCAAGAGACCCAGTACTTC; CDR3 protein: CASSPPLGSQETQYF
clone size: few; V gene: TRBV29-1; J gene: TRBJ2-7; D gene: TRBD1; CDR3 DNA: TGCAGCGCTAGGGGGCAGCCCTACGAGCAGTACTTC; CDR3 protein: CSARGQPYEQYF
clone size: NA; V gene: TRBV6-5; J gene: TRBJ2-1; D gene: TRBD2; CDR3 DNA: TGTGCCAGCTCCGGGACTAGCTTGTCCGTTGAGCAGTTCTTC; CDR3 protein: CASSGTSLSVEQFF
clone size: NA; V gene: TRBV18; J gene: TRBJ2-3; D gene: NA; CDR3 DNA: TGTGCCAGCTCACCGGTCGCAGGGGCCACAGATACGCAGTATTTT; CDR3 protein: CASSPVAGATDTQYF
clone size: NA; V gene: TRBV7-6; J gene: TRBJ2-3; D gene: TRBD2; CDR3 DNA: TGTGCCAGCAGCTTAAGGGTCGCGGGAGACACAGATACGCAGTATTTT; CDR3 protein: CASSLRVAGDTDTQYF
clone size: NA; V gene: TRBV7-2; J gene: TRBJ2-7; D gene: TRBD1; CDR3 DNA: TGTGCCAGCAGCTCTCTATCCCTCGGACAGGGGCGGGAAGAGCAGTACTTC; CDR3 protein: CASSSLSLGQGREEQYF
clone size: few; V gene: TRBV9; J gene: TRBJ1-6; D gene: TRBD1; CDR3 DNA: TGTGCCAGCAGCACCGGACAGGGGTCGAATTCACCCCTCCACTTT; CDR3 protein: CASSTGQGSNSPLHF